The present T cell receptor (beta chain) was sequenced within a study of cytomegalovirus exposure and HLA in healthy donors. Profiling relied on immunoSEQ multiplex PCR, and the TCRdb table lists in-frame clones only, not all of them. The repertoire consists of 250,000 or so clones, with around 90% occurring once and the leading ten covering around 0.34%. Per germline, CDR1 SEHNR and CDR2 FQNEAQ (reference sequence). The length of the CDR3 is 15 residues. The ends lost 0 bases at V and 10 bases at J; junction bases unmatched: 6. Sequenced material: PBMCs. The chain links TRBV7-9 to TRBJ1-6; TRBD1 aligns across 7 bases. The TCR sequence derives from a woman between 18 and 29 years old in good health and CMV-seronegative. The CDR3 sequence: CASSLATGLGSPLHF. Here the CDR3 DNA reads TGTGCCAGCAGCTTAGCGACAGGGTTAGGATCACCCCTCCACTTT.